Listed below are T cell receptor beta chains from one sample, sequenced in a study of human T cells and chemical hapten exposure. TCRdb passed the RACE reads through MiXCR, listing each CDR3 protein once. The sample has more than 250,000 distinct CDR3 sequences, 7% to 10% seen once. Sequencing used whole blood, obtained in connection with sensitization to the hapten diphenylcyclopropenone (DPC). These receptors all come from a middle-aged woman with alopecia areata. Some clones in this sample may be carry-over from other donors' samples. The CDR3 runs from the conserved cysteine through the conserved F or W. D genes are given only for firm matches. The size entry is marked missing in some rows and otherwise reads once, few, many or a size class.

>TRBD2|.|TRBV5-1
CASSFGLAGTGDTQYF
>TRBD1|.|TRBV29-1
CSVGTGGINLSYNEQFF
>.|few|TRBV4-3
CASSLRLRTDGELFF
>.|.|TRBV7-9
CASSAPTAGNYYEQYF
>TRBD1|once|TRBV30
CAWSVAGGAYEQYF
>TRBD1|few|TRBV7-9
CASSLVPGGDQPQHF
>.|many|TRBV12-3/TRBV12-4
CASSPSGEVHGYTF
>.|.|TRBV27
CASSTPLGAGGEQYF
>.|.|TRBV28
CASSAAANTEAFF
>.|.|TRBV28
CASSLYRPQGYGYTF
>TRBD1|.|TRBV11-2
CASSSDRGVEQYF
>.|few|TRBV6-2/TRBV6-3
CASSSDSIAKETQYF
>TRBD2|few|TRBV5-1
CASSLEGPSGTVNTQYF
>.|.|TRBV5-1
CASSLPGTAGEQYF
>.|few|TRBV11-2
CASSLDRDNSYYFGYTF
>.|.|TRBV4-1
CASSQGDEQFF
>TRBD2|.|TRBV9
CASSVVRKSGTYNEQFF
>.|few|TRBV12-3/TRBV12-4
CASSLVEGNYGYTF
>.|few|TRBV6-5
CASSYSSRGLQNEQYF
>.|many|TRBV28
CASHQTGGAENTIYF
>TRBD1|many|TRBV6-5
CASSRTQGAKGAFF
>.|many|TRBV10-3
CAIRGSFSTDTQYF